This T cell receptor beta chain was captured by sequencing in a study of cytomegalovirus exposure and HLA in healthy donors. The assay was immunoSEQ multiplex PCR, and TCRdb's table has in-frame clones only and misses some. The sample lists roughly 150,000 clones, roughly 91% occurring once. Comment on this clone: Antigen: not known.

Study conclusions and caveats: Some public TCRs appeared in many individuals, while most sequences were rare.

Germline assignment: CDR1 MDHEN and CDR2 SYDVKM. There are 17 residues in the CDR3. The trim removed 6 bases at V and 5 bases at J, leaving 10 bases unmatched. This rearrangement joins TRBV28 to TRBJ1-4; 12 bases line up with TRBD1. This sequence originates from a woman younger than 30 in good health and CMV-seropositive. Sequencing used PBMCs. DNA for the CDR3: TGTGCCAGCAGCAGTCCCGGGACAGGGGGCCGAAATGAAAAACTGTTTTTT. Its protein is CASSSPGTGGRNEKLFF.